This T cell receptor (beta chain) comes out of a study of response to subunit inactivated influenza vaccine. Findings of the study overall: There was a suggestion from the authors that each seasonal influenza vaccination recruits few new T cells.

TCRdb fed the RT-PCR reads into MiXCR, producing one record per CDR3 protein. Of a few hundred thousand distinct CDR3 sequences in the sample, 21% were seen once. Per the germline V gene, CDR1 is ENHRY and CDR2 is SYGVKD. There are 14 residues in the CDR3. Trimming left V 0 bases short and J 8 bases short, with 12 bases between. Concerning this clonotype itself: No antigen is known for it.

The receptor's source is a man between 50 and 75 years old who received an inactivated influenza vaccine. This sample comprised PBMCs from blood, obtained less than 22 months after vaccination. The V and J genes are TRBV10-3 and TRBJ2-3; no reliable D call. The CDR3 DNA reads TGTGCCATCAGTGAGTCAGCCTCCGTCGGTACGCAGTATTTT. Amino acid sequence: CAISESASVGTQYF.